This TCR beta chain came from a study of blood T cell repertoires in COVID-19. The wider study: T cells, B-cell-depleted T cells, or PBMCs provided the cDNA or gDNA that served as material.

Original processing methods: For nucleated cells, counts were estimated from reference gene primer amplification. Measured with immunoSEQ multiplex PCR; TCRdb has only the in-frame clones, and not every one. V, J and clone size are taken as reported in that table, and D and trimming were inferred from the DNA itself. The data hold a few hundred thousand clones, with around 83% observed a single time. Germline V gives CDR1 MGHRA, CDR2 YSYEKL. Between the trimmed V and J ends, which lost 0 bases and 1 base, there was a span of 17 bases. There are 18 residues in the CDR3. The chain is built from TRBV4-1 and TRBJ2-3; D may be TRBD2 (5 bases). This sequence was found in a woman aged 50 to 60 with COVID-19, enrolled during active disease. Sequences were obtained from peripheral blood. The CDR3 DNA sequence: TGCGCCAGCAGCCAAGAAGGTCCTCGGCTAGCTGGCACAGATACGCAGTATTTT. Its translation is CASSQEGPRLAGTDTQYF.